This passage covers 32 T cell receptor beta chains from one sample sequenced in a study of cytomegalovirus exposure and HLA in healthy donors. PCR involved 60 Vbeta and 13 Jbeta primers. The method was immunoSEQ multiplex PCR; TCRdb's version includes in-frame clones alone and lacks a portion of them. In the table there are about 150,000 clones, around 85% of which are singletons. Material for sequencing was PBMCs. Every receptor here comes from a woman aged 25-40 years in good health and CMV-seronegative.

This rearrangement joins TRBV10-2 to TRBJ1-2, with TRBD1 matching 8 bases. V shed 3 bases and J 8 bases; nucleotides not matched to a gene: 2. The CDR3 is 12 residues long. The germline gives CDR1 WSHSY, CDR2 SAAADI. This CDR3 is CASSETGGGYTF. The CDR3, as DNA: TGCGCCAGCAGTGAAACAGGGGGGGGCTACACCTTC.

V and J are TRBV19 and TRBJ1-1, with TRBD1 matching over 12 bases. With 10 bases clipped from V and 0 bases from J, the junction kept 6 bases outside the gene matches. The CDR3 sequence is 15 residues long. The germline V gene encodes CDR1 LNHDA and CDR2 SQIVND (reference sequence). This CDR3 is CATRDRGHMNTEAFF. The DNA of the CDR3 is TGTGCCACCCGGGACAGGGGGCACATGAACACTGAAGCTTTCTTT.

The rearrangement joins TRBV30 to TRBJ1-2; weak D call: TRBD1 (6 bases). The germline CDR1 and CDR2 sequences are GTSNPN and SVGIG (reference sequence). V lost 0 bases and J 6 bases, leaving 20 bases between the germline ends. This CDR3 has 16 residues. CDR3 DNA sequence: TGTGCCTGGAGTGTATTTGAGAGGGGCTGGGGGCATGGCTACACCTTC. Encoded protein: CAWSVFERGWGHGYTF.

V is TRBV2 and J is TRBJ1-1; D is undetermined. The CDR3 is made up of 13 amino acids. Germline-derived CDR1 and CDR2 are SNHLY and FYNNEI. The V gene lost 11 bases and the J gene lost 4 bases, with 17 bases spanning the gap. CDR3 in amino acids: CAVQRVRGTEAFF. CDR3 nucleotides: TGTGCCGTACAGCGGGTCCGGGGCACTGAAGCTTTCTTT.

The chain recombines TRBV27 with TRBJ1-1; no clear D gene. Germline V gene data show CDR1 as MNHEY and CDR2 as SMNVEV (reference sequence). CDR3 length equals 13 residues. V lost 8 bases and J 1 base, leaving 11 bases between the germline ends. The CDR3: CASAWSTNTEAFF. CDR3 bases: TGTGCCAGCGCCTGGAGCACGAACACTGAAGCTTTCTTT.

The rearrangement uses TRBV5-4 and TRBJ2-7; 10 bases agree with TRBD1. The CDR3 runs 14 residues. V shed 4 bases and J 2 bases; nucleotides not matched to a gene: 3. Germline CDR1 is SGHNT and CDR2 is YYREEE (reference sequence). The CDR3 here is CASSVDRGPYEQYF. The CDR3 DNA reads TGTGCCAGCAGCGTAGACAGGGGGCCCTACGAGCAGTACTTC. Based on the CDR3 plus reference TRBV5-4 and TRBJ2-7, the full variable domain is ETGVTQSPTHLIKTRGQQVTLRCSSQSGHNTVSWYQQALGQGPQFIFQYYREEENGRGNFPPRFSGLQFPNYSSELNVNALELDDSALYLCASSVDRGPYEQYFGPGTRLTVT.

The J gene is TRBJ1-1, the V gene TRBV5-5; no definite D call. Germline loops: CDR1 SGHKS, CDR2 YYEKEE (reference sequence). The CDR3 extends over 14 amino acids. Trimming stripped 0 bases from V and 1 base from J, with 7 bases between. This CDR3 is CASSLGPWNTEAFF. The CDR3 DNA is TGTGCCAGCAGCTTGGGTCCATGGAACACTGAAGCTTTCTTT.

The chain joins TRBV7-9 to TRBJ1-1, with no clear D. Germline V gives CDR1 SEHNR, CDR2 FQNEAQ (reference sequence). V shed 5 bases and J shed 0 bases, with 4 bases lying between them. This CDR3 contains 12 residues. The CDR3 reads CASSLMNTEAFF. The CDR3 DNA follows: TGTGCCAGCAGCCTAATGAACACTGAAGCTTTCTTT.

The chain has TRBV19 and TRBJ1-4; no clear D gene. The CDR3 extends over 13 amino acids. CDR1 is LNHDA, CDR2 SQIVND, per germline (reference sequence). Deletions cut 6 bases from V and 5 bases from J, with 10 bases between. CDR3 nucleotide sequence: TGTGCCAGTAGGGGCAGAAAAAATGAAAAACTGTTTTTT. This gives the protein CASRGRKNEKLFF. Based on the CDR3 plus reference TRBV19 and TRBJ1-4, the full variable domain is DGGITQSPKYLFRKEGQNVTLSCEQNLNHDAMYWYRQDPGQGLRLIYYSQIVNDFQKGDIAEGYSVSREKKESFPLTVTSAQKNPTAFYLCASRGRKNEKLFFGSGTQLSVL.

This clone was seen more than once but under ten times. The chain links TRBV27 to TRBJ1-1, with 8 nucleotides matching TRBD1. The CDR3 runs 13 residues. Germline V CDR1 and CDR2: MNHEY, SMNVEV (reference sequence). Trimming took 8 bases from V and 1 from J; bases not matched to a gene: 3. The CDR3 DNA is TGTGCCAGCGGACAGGGAAGGAACACTGAAGCTTTCTTT. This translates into CASGQGRNTEAFF.

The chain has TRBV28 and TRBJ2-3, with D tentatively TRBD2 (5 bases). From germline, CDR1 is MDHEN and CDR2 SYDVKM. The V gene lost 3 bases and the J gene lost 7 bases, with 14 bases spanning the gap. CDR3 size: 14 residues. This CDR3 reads CASSLSGLVHTQYF. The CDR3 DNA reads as TGTGCCAGCAGTTTGTCGGGGTTAGTACATACGCAGTATTTT.

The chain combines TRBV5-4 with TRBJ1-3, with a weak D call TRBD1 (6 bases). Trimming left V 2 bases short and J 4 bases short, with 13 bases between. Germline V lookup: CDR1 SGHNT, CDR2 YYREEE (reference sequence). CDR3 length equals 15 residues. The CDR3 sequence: CASSLLGAEGNTIYF. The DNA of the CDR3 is TGTGCCAGCAGCTTATTGGGGGCTGAAGGAAACACCATATATTTT.

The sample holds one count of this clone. CDR3 protein: CASGWEEKLFF. CDR3 bases: TGCGCCAGCGGCTGGGAGGAAAAACTGTTTTTT. The J gene is TRBJ1-4, the V gene TRBV4-1; D remains ambiguous. The V end was cut by 8 bases, the J end by 8 bases, with 9 bases between. The germline V gene encodes CDR1 MGHRA and CDR2 YSYEKL. The CDR3 consists of 11 residues.

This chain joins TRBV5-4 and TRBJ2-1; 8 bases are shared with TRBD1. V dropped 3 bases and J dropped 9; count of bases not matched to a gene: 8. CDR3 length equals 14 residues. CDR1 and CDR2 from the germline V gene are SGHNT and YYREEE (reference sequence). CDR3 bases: TGTGCCAGCAGCTCGGTCCGGACAGGGAGTGAGCAGTTCTTC. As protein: CASSSVRTGSEQFF.

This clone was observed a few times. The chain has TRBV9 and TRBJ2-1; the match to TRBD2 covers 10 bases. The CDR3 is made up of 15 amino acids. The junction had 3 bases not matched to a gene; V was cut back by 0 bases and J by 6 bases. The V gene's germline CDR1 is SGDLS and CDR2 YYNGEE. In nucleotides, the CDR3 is TGTGCCAGCAGCGTAGTACTAGCGGGGTTCAATGAGCAGTTCTTC. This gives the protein CASSVVLAGFNEQFF.

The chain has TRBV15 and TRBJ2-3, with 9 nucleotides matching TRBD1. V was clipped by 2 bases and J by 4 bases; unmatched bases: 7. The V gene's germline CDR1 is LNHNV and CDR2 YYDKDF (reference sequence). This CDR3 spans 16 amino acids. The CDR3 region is CATSRPDRGGADTQYF. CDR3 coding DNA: TGTGCCACCAGCAGACCAGACAGGGGGGGAGCAGATACGCAGTATTTT.

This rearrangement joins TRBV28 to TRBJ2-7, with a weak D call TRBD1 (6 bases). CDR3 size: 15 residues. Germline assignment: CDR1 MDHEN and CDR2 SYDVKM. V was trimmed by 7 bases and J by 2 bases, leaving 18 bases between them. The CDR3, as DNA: TGTGCCAGCACTCCTAGGGGGACCCCAACCTACGAGCAGTACTTC. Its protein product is CASTPRGTPTYEQYF.

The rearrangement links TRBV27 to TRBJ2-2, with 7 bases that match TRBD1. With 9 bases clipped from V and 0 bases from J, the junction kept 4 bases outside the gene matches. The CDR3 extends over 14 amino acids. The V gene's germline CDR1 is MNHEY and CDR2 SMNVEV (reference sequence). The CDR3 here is CARTGEPNTGELFF. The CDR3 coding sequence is TGTGCCAGAACAGGGGAACCGAACACCGGGGAGCTGTTTTTT.

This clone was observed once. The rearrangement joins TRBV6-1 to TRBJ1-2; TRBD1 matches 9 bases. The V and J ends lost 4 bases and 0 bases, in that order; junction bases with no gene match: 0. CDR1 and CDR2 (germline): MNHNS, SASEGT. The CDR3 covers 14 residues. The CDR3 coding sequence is TGTGCCAGCAGTGGGGACAGGGCTAACTATGGCTACACCTTC. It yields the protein CASSGDRANYGYTF.

As DNA, the CDR3 is TGTGCCAGCAGTGAATTGGCCGTCAACGAGCAGTACTTC. This translates into CASSELAVNEQYF. This chain uses TRBV25-1 with TRBJ2-7; D is unclear. This CDR3 is 13 amino acids long. Germline assignment: CDR1 MGHDK and CDR2 SYGVNS. With 1 base removed from V and 5 bases from J, the gap between germline ends came to 9 bases.

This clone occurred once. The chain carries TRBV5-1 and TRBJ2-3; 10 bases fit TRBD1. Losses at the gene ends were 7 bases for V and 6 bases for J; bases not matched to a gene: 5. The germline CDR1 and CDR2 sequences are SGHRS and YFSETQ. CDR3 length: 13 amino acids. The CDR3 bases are TGCGCCAGCGGCGGACAGGGGGAGGATACGCAGTATTTT. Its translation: CASGGQGEDTQYF.

The CDR3 loop is CASSQETRPTGGGYTF. DNA for the CDR3: TGCGCCAGCAGCCAAGAGACCCGCCCGACAGGGGGCGGCTACACCTTC. This rearrangement joins TRBV4-3 to TRBJ1-2, with 10 nucleotides matching TRBD1. This CDR3 is built from 16 residues. Per germline, CDR1 LGHNA and CDR2 YSLEER. V trimming: 0 bases; J trimming: 8 bases; junction bases outside the gene matches: 9.

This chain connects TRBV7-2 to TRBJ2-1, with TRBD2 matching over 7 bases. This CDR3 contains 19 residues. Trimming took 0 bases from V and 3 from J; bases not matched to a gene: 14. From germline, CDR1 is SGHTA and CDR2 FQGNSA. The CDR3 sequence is CASSLASLAVAPLYNEQFF. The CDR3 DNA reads TGTGCCAGCAGCTTAGCGTCCCTAGCGGTCGCACCTCTCTACAATGAGCAGTTCTTC.

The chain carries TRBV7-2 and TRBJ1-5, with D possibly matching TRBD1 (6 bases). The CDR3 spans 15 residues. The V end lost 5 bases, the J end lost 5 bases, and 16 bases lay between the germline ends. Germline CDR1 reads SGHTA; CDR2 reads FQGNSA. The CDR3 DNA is TGTGCCAGCAGCCCTAACGGACAGACTGATCAGCCCCAGCATTTT. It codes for CASSPNGQTDQPQHF. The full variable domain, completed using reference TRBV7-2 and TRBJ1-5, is GAGVSQSPSNKVTEKGKDVELRCDPISGHTALYWYRQSLGQGLEFLIYFQGNSAPDKSGLPSDRFSAERTGGSVSTLTIQRTQQEDSAVYLCASSPNGQTDQPQHFGDGTRLSIL.

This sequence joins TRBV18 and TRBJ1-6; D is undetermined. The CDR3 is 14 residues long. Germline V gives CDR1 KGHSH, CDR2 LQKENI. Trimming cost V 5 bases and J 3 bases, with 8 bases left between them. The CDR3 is CASSTSHYNSPLHF. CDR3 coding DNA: TGTGCCAGCTCAACATCTCACTATAATTCACCCCTCCACTTT.

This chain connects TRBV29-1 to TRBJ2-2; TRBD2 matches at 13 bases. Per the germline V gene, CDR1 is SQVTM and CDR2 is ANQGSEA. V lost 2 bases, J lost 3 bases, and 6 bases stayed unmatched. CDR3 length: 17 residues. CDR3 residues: CSVEIRTSGSDTGELFF. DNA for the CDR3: TGCAGCGTTGAAATTAGGACTAGCGGGAGCGACACCGGGGAGCTGTTTTTT.

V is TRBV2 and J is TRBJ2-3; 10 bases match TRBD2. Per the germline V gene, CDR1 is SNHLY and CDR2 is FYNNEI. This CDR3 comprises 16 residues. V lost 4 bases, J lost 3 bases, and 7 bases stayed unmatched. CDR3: CASSVSLAGETDTQYF. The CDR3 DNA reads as TGTGCCAGCAGTGTCTCGCTAGCGGGGGAAACAGATACGCAGTATTTT.

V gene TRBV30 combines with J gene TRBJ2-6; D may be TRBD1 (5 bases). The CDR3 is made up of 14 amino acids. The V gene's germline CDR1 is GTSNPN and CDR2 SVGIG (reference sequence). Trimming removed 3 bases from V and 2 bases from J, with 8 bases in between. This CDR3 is CAWRKGPGANVLTF. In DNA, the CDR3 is TGTGCCTGGAGGAAGGGGCCTGGGGCCAACGTCCTGACTTTC.

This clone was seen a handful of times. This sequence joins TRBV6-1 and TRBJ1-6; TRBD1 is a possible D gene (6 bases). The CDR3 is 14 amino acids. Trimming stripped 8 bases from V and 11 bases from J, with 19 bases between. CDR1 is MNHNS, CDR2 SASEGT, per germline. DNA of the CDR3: TGTGCCAGCCTACAGGGATATGCAGTTGCACCCCTCCACTTT. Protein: CASLQGYAVAPLHF.

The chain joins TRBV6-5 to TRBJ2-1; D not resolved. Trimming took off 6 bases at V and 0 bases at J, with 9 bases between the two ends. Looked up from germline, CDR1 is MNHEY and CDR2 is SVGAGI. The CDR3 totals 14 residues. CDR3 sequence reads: CASRPLSSYNEQFF. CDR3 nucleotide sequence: TGTGCCAGCAGACCACTAAGCTCCTACAATGAGCAGTTCTTC.

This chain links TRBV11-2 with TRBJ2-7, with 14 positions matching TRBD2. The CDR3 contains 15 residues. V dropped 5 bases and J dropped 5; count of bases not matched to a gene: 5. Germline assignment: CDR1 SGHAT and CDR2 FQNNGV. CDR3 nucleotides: TGTGCCAGCAGCCCTGGGACTAGCGGGGGCGACGAGCAGTACTTC. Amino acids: CASSPGTSGGDEQYF. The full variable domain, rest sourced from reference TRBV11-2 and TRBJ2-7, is EAGVAQSPRYKIIEKRQSVAFWCNPISGHATLYWYQQILGQGPKLLIQFQNNGVVDDSQLPKDRFSAERLKGVDSTLKIQPAKLEDSAVYLCASSPGTSGGDEQYFGPGTRLTVT.

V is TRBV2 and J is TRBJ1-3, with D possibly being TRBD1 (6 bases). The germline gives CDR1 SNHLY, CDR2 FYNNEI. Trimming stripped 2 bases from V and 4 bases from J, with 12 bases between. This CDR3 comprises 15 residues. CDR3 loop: CASSEFGGGGNTIYF. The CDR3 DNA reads TGTGCCAGCAGTGAATTCGGGGGGGGCGGAAACACCATATATTTT.